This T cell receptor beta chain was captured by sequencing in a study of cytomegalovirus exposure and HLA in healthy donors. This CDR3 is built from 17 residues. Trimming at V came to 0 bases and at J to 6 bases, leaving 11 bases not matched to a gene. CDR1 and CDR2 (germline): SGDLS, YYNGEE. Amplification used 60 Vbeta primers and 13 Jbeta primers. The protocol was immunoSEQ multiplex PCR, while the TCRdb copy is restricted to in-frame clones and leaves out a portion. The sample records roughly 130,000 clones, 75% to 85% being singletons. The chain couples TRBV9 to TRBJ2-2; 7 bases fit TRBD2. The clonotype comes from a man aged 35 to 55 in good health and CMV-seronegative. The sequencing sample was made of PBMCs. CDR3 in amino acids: CASSVAGGPPSAGELFF. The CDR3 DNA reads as TGTGCCAGCAGCGTAGCGGGAGGCCCCCCCTCGGCCGGGGAGCTGTTTTTT. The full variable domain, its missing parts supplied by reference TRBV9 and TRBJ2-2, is DSGVTQTPKHLITATGQRVTLRCSPRSGDLSVYWYQQSLDQGLQFLIQYYNGEERAKGNILERFSAQQFPDLHSELNLSSLELGDSALYFCASSVAGGPPSAGELFFGEGSRLTVL.